This TCR beta chain was sequenced during a study of beta chain features in type 1 diabetes. Study-level information: Healthy donors and patients showed comparable age, gender and cell yields. Across all samples, approximately 110,000,000 sorted cells were examined.

The authors sorted CD4+ naive, central memory, regulatory and stem cell-like memory cells via CD45RO/CCR7/CD25/CD127/CD95/CD27. Study-level findings and limits: Possibly, sequencing cDNA over-represented cells that had high TCR expression levels.

As for this clone: The antigen is undetermined.

The sequenced template was cDNA made from the entire isolated RNA. Here immunoSEQ multiplex PCR was the method, and the copy in TCRdb shows in-frame clones only, minus some. This repertoire shows more than 140,000 clones, 9.5% to 10% found once; its top ten account for less than 0.85%. CDR3 length equals 15 residues. The V gene's germline CDR1 is SEHNR and CDR2 FQNEAQ (reference sequence). With 7 bases removed from V and 3 bases from J, the gap between germline ends came to 18 bases. The TCR comes from a woman in her 40s in good health. The chain combines TRBV7-9 with TRBJ1-2; a weak D match, TRBD1 (5 bases). Sequencing was done on a sample of central memory CD4+ T cells from blood. The CDR3 region is CASTLGAGEHYGYTF. The DNA of the CDR3 is TGTGCCAGCACCCTAGGGGCAGGAGAACACTATGGCTACACCTTC.